The 11 T cell receptor beta chains below come from one sample, sequenced in a study of long-term antiretroviral therapy in people with HIV. Run at survey level, the immunoSEQ assay was version v3.0. TCRdb's table, derived via immunoSEQ multiplex PCR, lists solely in-frame clones and lacks some. The table has tens of thousands of clones, approximately 89% seen once. Here the sequenced sample was unsorted PBMCs, taken 3.1 years after starting antiretroviral therapy. The receptors were gathered from a woman in her forties or fifties with HIV.

This clone appeared a single time. CDR3 region: CAIAGGFDEQYF. CDR3 DNA: TGTGCCATCGCAGGGGGTTTCGACGAGCAGTACTTC. This chain uses TRBV10-3 with TRBJ2-7; 7 bases map to TRBD1. This CDR3 is 12 amino acids long. Germline CDR1 reads ENHRY; CDR2 reads SYGVKD. Germline trimming cut 8 bases from V and 5 bases from J; bases unmatched to any gene: 6.

The genes are TRBV11-2 and TRBJ2-7; the D gene is possibly TRBD1 (5 bases). CDR1 is SGHAT and CDR2 is FQNNGV in the germline V gene. The CDR3 runs to 14 residues. V was trimmed by 5 bases and J by 6 bases, leaving 17 bases between them. The CDR3 region is CASSVPGHQGEQYF. Written as DNA, the CDR3 is TGTGCCAGCAGCGTCCCAGGACATCAGGGCGAGCAGTACTTC.

The chain combines TRBV18 with TRBJ2-1; 13 bases line up with TRBD2. The length of the CDR3 is 15 residues. From germline, CDR1 is KGHSH and CDR2 LQKENI. The V and J ends lost 5 bases and 5 bases, in that order; junction bases with no gene match: 3. The CDR3 sequence: CASSLGLAGDNEQFF. Written as DNA, the CDR3 is TGTGCCAGCTCATTAGGACTAGCGGGGGACAATGAGCAGTTCTTC.

This rearrangement joins TRBV18 to TRBJ1-1; 9 positions agree with TRBD1. The CDR3 is made up of 15 amino acids. V lost 5 bases, J lost 1 base, and 5 bases stayed unmatched. Germline CDR1 KGHSH, CDR2 LQKENI. CDR3 region: CASSSGTGPNTEAFF. The CDR3 DNA reads as TGTGCCAGCTCATCTGGGACAGGGCCGAACACTGAAGCTTTCTTT.

This chain uses TRBV30 with TRBJ2-5; perhaps TRBD1 as D (5 bases). V lost 0 bases to trimming and J lost 6 bases, with 14 bases between them. The germline CDR1 and CDR2 sequences are GTSNPN and SVGIG (reference sequence). The CDR3 is made up of 14 amino acids. In DNA, the CDR3 is TGTGCCTGGAGTGTAGGGGATCTGGGCCAGACCCAGTACTTC. Residues: CAWSVGDLGQTQYF.

The gene calls are TRBV5-1 and TRBJ2-3; perhaps TRBD2 as D (7 bases). V gave up 6 bases and J gave up 7 bases, with 18 bases separating them. The CDR3 is 14 residues long. CDR1 and CDR2 (germline): SGHRS, YFSETQ. The CDR3 loop is CASKGGEEVNTQYF. The CDR3 bases are TGCGCCAGCAAGGGGGGGGAAGAGGTAAATACGCAGTATTTT.

This clone occurred a few times. This chain links TRBV19 with TRBJ2-5; the match to TRBD2 covers 8 bases. This CDR3 has 16 residues. Unmatched junction bases numbered 8, after V lost 1 base and J lost 4 bases. Looked up from germline, CDR1 is LNHDA and CDR2 is SQIVND (reference sequence). CDR3 DNA: TGTGCCAGTAGTATAGCCCTCGGGGGGGGCAGAGAGACCCAGTACTTC. Translated: CASSIALGGGRETQYF.

This rearrangement joins TRBV2 to TRBJ2-7, with D possibly being TRBD2 (7 bases). The germline V gene encodes CDR1 SNHLY and CDR2 FYNNEI. The CDR3 has 14 residues. Trimming pared 6 bases from V and 2 bases from J, leaving 14 bases between. The CDR3 coding sequence is TGTGCCAGCAGGGAGGGAGGGGGGCCCTACGAGCAGTACTTC. Residues: CASREGGGPYEQYF. The full variable domain, with the rest looked up from reference TRBV2 and TRBJ2-7, is EPEVTQTPSHQVTQMGQEVILRCVPISNHLYFYWYRQILGQKVEFLVSFYNNEISEKSEIFDDQFSVERPDGSNFTLKIRSTKLEDSAMYFCASREGGGPYEQYFGPGTRLTVT.

The chain recombines TRBV28 with TRBJ1-5; D unclear. Trimming cost V 4 bases and J 7 bases, with 11 bases left between them. Germline V lookup: CDR1 MDHEN, CDR2 SYDVKM. The length of the CDR3 is 13 residues. The CDR3 spells CASSYGVRQPQHF. The CDR3 DNA reads TGTGCCAGCAGTTACGGGGTGCGGCAGCCCCAGCATTTT.

Here the CDR3 reads CASSQVRQGTDTQYF. For the CDR3, the DNA is TGCGCCAGCAGCCAAGTGCGACAGGGCACAGATACGCAGTATTTT. The V gene is TRBV4-1, the J gene TRBJ2-3; a possible D gene is TRBD1 (6 bases). The V and J ends lost 1 base and 1 base respectively, with 9 bases between them. Germline values: CDR1 MGHRA, CDR2 YSYEKL. This CDR3 has 15 residues.

J is TRBJ1-5 and V is TRBV9; possibly TRBD1 for D (5 bases). This CDR3 contains 16 residues. V was pared by 0 bases and J by 5 bases, with 15 bases between. CDR1 is SGDLS and CDR2 is YYNGEE in the germline V gene. This CDR3 reads CASSVARGGFDQPQHF. The CDR3 bases are TGTGCCAGCAGCGTAGCTCGGGGGGGTTTCGATCAGCCCCAGCATTTT.